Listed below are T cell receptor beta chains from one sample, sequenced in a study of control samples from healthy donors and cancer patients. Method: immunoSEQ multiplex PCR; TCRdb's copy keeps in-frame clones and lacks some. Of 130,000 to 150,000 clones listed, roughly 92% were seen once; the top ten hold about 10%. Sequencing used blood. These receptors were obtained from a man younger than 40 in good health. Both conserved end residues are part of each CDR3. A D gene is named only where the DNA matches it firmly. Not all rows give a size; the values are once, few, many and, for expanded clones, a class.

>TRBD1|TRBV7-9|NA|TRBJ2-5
TGTGCCAGCAGCTGGGACAGGCTTTTGGAGACCCAGTACTTC
CASSWDRLLETQYF
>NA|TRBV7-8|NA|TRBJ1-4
TGTGCCAGCAGCTTATTACGAGAAAAACTGTTTTTT
CASSLLREKLFF
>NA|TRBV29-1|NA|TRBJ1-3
TGCAGCGTTGAAAGTAGGGGTCCTACTGGAAACACCATATATTTT
CSVESRGPTGNTIYF
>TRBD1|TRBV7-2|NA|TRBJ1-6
TGTGCCAGCAGCTTACTGGGGAACAGGGGGGGTTCACCCCTCCACTTT
CASSLLGNRGGSPLHF
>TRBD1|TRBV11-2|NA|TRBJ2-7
TGTGCCAGCAGGAACCTGGGACAGTCCATCTACGAGCAGTACTTC
CASRNLGQSIYEQYF
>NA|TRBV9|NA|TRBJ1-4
TGTGCCAGCAGCGTAGACGGCAATGAAAAACTGTTTTTT
CASSVDGNEKLFF
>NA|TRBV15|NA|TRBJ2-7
TGTGCCACCAGCAGGGCCGGGTGGGGTTCCTACGAGCAGTACTTC
CATSRAGWGSYEQYF
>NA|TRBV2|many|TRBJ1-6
TGTGCCGGGACCCGGGACATCCTTTCACCCCTCCACTTT
CAGTRDILSPLHF
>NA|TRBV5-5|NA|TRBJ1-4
TGTGCCAGCAGTTACTCAAAGGTTCCGTTTAATGAAAAACTGTTTTTT
CASSYSKVPFNEKLFF
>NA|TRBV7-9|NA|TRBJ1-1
TGTGCCAGCAGCATAGCCCCGTCGAACACTGAAGCTTTCTTT
CASSIAPSNTEAFF
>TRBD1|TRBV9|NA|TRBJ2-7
TGTGCCAGCAGCGTAGGTTCAGGGGGTTTGTACGAGCAGTACTTC
CASSVGSGGLYEQYF
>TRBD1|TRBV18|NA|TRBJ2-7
TGTGCCAGCTCACCCCAGACAGGGTCCTTAGAGCAGTACTTC
CASSPQTGSLEQYF
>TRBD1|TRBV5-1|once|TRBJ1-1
TGCGCCAGCAGCTTGGCGCGTTGGGGACAGGGCAGTGCGAACACTGAAGCTTTCTTT
CASSLARWGQGSANTEAFF
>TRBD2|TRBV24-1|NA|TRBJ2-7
TGTGCCACCAGATCTAGCGAGGCTAGCGGGAACGAGCAGTACTTC
CATRSSEASGNEQYF
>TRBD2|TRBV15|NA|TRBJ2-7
TGTGCCACCAGCAGCCCCGGACTAGCGGATTCTTTATCCTACGAGCAGTACTTC
CATSSPGLADSLSYEQYF
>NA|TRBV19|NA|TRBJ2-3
TGTGCCACCGAGGGGGACGACACAGATACGCAGTATTTT
CATEGDDTDTQYF
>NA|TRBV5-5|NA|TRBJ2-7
TGTGCCAGCAGCTGGTCCGTGGGGCCACTCTACGAGCAGTACTTC
CASSWSVGPLYEQYF
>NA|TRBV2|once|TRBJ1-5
TGTGCCAGCAAGGGTCTGAGCAATCAGCCCCAGCATTTT
CASKGLSNQPQHF
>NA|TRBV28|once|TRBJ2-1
TGTGCCAGCAGTTTACCGGGGCAGGGGTATTTCTTC
CASSLPGQGYFF
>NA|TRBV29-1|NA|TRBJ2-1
TGCAGCGTTGATTCGGGGCTAGAGAGTGATGAGCAGTTCTTC
CSVDSGLESDEQFF
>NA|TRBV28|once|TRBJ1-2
TGTGCCAGCAGTTCAGGTGGCTTTAACTATGGCTACACCTTC
CASSSGGFNYGYTF
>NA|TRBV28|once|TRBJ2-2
TGTGCCAGCAGTTTGTATACAGCAAACACCGGGGAGCTGTTTTTT
CASSLYTANTGELFF
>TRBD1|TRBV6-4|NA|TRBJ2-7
TGTGCCAGCAGTTACGCAGGGGGTCGATACGAGCAGTACTTC
CASSYAGGRYEQYF
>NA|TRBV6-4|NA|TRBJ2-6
TGTGCCAGCAGTGAGACTAATGGGGCCAACGTCCTGACTTTC
CASSETNGANVLTF